The 27 T cell receptor beta chains listed next were all sequenced from one sample in a study of CD8 T cell repertoires and HIV-1 epitope variants. Their antigens are not known. Some clones are missing from TCRdb's copy, which holds only in-frame ones; the method was immunoSEQ multiplex PCR. There are 2,500 or so clones in the sample; roughly 72% occur only once, and approximately 40% lies in the top ten. Sequencing was done on a sample of cultured CD8+ T cells derived from PBMCs. Receptors originate from a male donor with HIV.

The rearrangement uses TRBV5-4 and TRBJ2-7; 8 bases are shared with TRBD2. Germline loops: CDR1 SGHNT, CDR2 YYREEE (reference sequence). This CDR3 has 12 residues. The V segment lost 1 base and the J segment 6 bases; nucleotides outside the gene matches: 0. The DNA for the CDR3 is TGTGCCAGCAGCTTGCGGGGGGGCGAGCAGTACTTC. Translating it yields CASSLRGGEQYF.

This clone was seen only once. This sequence joins TRBV2 and TRBJ1-1, with D uncertain. Germline V gene sequence: CDR1 SNHLY, CDR2 FYNNEI. The CDR3 length is 13 residues. V was cut by 3 bases and J by 7 bases, with 12 bases left in between. CDR3 in DNA: TGTGCCAGCAGTGATTCGAATCTACTTGAAGCTTTCTTT. Amino acids: CASSDSNLLEAFF. Based on the CDR3 plus reference TRBV2 and TRBJ1-1, the full variable domain is EPEVTQTPSHQVTQMGQEVILRCVPISNHLYFYWYRQILGQKVEFLVSFYNNEISEKSEIFDDQFSVERPDGSNFTLKIRSTKLEDSAMYFCASSDSNLLEAFFGQGTRLTVV.

This clone is deemed large (0.1 to 1%). The chain carries TRBV27 and TRBJ2-7, with D tentatively TRBD2 (6 bases). Per germline, CDR1 MNHEY and CDR2 SMNVEV (reference sequence). Trimming removed 6 bases from V and 2 bases from J, with 20 bases in between. The CDR3 is 16 amino acids. Here the CDR3 DNA reads TGTGCCAGCAGCTTAACCTCAGGGACTTTCGCCTACGAGCAGTACTTC. Amino acid sequence: CASSLTSGTFAYEQYF.

A few counts support this clone. The V call is TRBV2, the J call TRBJ2-7; unclear D gene. Trimming removed 6 bases from V and 0 bases from J, with 6 bases in between. Germline V lookup: CDR1 SNHLY, CDR2 FYNNEI. This CDR3 is built from 12 residues. The CDR3 DNA is TGTGCCAGCAGCCCTAGCTCCTACGAGCAGTACTTC. This gives the protein CASSPSSYEQYF. Together with reference TRBV2 and TRBJ2-7, the CDR3 gives the full variable domain: EPEVTQTPSHQVTQMGQEVILRCVPISNHLYFYWYRQILGQKVEFLVSFYNNEISEKSEIFDDQFSVERPDGSNFTLKIRSTKLEDSAMYFCASSPSSYEQYFGPGTRLTVT.

The chain recombines TRBV4-3 with TRBJ2-7, with TRBD1 identical over 7 bases. Trimming cost V 0 bases and J 0 bases; bases outside gene matches: 5. The length of the CDR3 is 16 residues. Germline assignment: CDR1 LGHNA and CDR2 YSLEER. CDR3 loop: CASSQDRDSSSYEQYF. The CDR3 nucleotides read TGCGCCAGCAGCCAAGACCGGGACAGCAGCTCCTACGAGCAGTACTTC.

This chain uses TRBV5-4 with TRBJ2-1, with unresolved D. Germline V lookup: CDR1 SGHNT, CDR2 YYREEE (reference sequence). V shed 1 base and J shed 4 bases, with 9 bases lying between them. The CDR3 extends over 14 amino acids. CDR3 protein: CASSLKAVYNEQFF. CDR3 sequence (DNA): TGTGCCAGCAGCTTGAAGGCCGTTTACAATGAGCAGTTCTTC.

The chain carries TRBV11-3 and TRBJ2-2; no firm D call. Germline values: CDR1 SGHNT, CDR2 YENEEA. This CDR3 contains 12 residues. Deletions cut 1 base from V and 4 bases from J, with 1 base between. The DNA for the CDR3 is TGTGCCAGCAGCTTAGCCACCGGGGAGCTGTTTTTT. It codes for CASSLATGELFF. The variable domain in full, with the rest retrieved from reference TRBV11-3 and TRBJ2-2, is EAGVVQSPRYKIIEKKQPVAFWCNPISGHNTLYWYLQNLGQGPELLIRYENEEAVDDSQLPKDRFSAERLKGVDSTLKIQPAELGDSAVYLCASSLATGELFFGEGSRLTVL.

This chain connects TRBV9 to TRBJ2-3; D is undetermined. V lost 3 bases, J lost 0 bases, and 2 bases lay in between. Per the germline V gene, CDR1 is SGDLS and CDR2 is YYNGEE. The CDR3 spans 12 residues. Written as DNA, the CDR3 is TGTGCCAGCAGCGATAGCACAGATACGCAGTATTTT. It translates to CASSDSTDTQYF.

The chain is built from TRBV29-1 and TRBJ2-1; D is unclear. Trimming stripped 2 bases from V and 6 bases from J, with 11 bases between. CDR3 length equals 13 residues. CDR1 is SQVTM and CDR2 is ANQGSEA in the germline V gene. The CDR3 region is CSVEPDPGNEQFF. The CDR3 nucleotides read TGCAGCGTTGAACCGGACCCTGGCAATGAGCAGTTCTTC.

The J gene is TRBJ2-3, the V gene TRBV5-5, with D perhaps assigned TRBD1 or TRBD2 (5 bases each). Trimming removed 2 bases from V and 2 bases from J, with 9 bases in between. CDR3 length: 14 amino acids. Germline-derived CDR1 and CDR2 are SGHKS and YYEKEE (reference sequence). The DNA of the CDR3 is TGTGCCAGCAGCTTATGGGGACCCACAGATACGCAGTATTTT. As protein: CASSLWGPTDTQYF.

The chain carries TRBV19 and TRBJ2-1, with a tentative D call TRBD2 (5 bases). The V end was cut by 2 bases, the J end by 8 bases, with 16 bases between. Germline-derived CDR1 and CDR2 are LNHDA and SQIVND (reference sequence). The CDR3 sequence is 15 residues long. CDR3 DNA: TGTGCCAGTAGTATAAACGAGGGCGGCAATTATGAGCAGTTCTTC. This gives the protein CASSINEGGNYEQFF.

Turning to this clone: Other DNA sequences in the sample encode the same CDR3. The chain carries TRBV18 and TRBJ1-1; D perhaps matches TRBD1 (5 bases). Trimming stripped 2 bases from V and 1 base from J, with 5 bases between. Germline assignment: CDR1 KGHSH and CDR2 LQKENI. This CDR3 is 13 amino acids long. The CDR3 is CASSPGANTEAFF. In nucleotides, the CDR3 is TGTGCCAGCTCACCAGGGGCGAACACTGAAGCTTTCTTT.

This chain joins TRBV28 and TRBJ2-7; 8 bases are shared with TRBD2. Germline trimming cut 11 bases from V and 9 bases from J; bases unmatched to any gene: 15. Germline-derived CDR1 and CDR2 are MDHEN and SYDVKM. This CDR3 contains 13 residues. The CDR3 loop reads CACKLAVDISQYF. CDR3 DNA sequence: TGTGCCTGCAAACTAGCGGTTGATATTTCGCAGTACTTC.

The chain carries TRBV9 and TRBJ1-2; 7 bases are a match to TRBD1. Germline V CDR1 and CDR2: SGDLS, YYNGEE. The V segment lost 5 bases and the J segment 7 bases; nucleotides outside the gene matches: 11. CDR3 length: 14 amino acids. The CDR3 is CASSPGEGARGYTF. CDR3 nucleotide sequence: TGTGCCAGCAGTCCTGGGGAGGGGGCGCGTGGCTACACCTTC.

This sequence joins TRBV6-1 and TRBJ1-1; weak D call: TRBD1 (5 bases). V lost 2 bases and J 7 bases, leaving 11 bases between the germline ends. This CDR3 region has 13 residues. The V gene's germline CDR1 is MNHNS and CDR2 SASEGT. The CDR3 is CASSEIGGVEAFF. CDR3 coding DNA: TGTGCCAGCAGTGAAATCGGAGGGGTTGAAGCTTTCTTT.

This sequence joins TRBV29-1 and TRBJ1-4; D call uncertain. V was trimmed by 7 bases and J by 3 bases, leaving 6 bases between them. This CDR3 region has 11 residues. CDR1 and CDR2 (germline): SQVTM, ANQGSEA. CDR3 coding DNA: TGCAGCGCGATGGCTAATGAAAAACTGTTTTTT. This gives the protein CSAMANEKLFF.

The chain links TRBV5-4 to TRBJ1-1; D is perhaps TRBD1 (5 bases). The CDR3 sequence is 15 residues long. With 3 bases removed from V and 1 base from J, the gap between germline ends came to 13 bases. CDR1 SGHNT and CDR2 YYREEE come from the germline V gene (reference sequence). CDR3 sequence reads: CASSSDISWNTEAFF. CDR3 DNA: TGTGCCAGCAGCTCGGACATATCCTGGAACACTGAAGCTTTCTTT.

This sequence joins TRBV4-1 and TRBJ2-3; D is uncertain. The germline V gene has CDR1 MGHRA and CDR2 YSYEKL. There are 15 residues in the CDR3. The germline V and J ends were trimmed by 2 bases and 4 bases, with 13 bases remaining between them. Here the CDR3 reads CASSQSAQAADTQYF. CDR3 nucleotides: TGCGCCAGCAGCCAATCCGCCCAGGCGGCAGATACGCAGTATTTT.

V is TRBV5-4 and J is TRBJ2-7, with 9 bases identical to TRBD1. CDR1 and CDR2 (germline): SGHNT, YYREEE (reference sequence). CDR3 length: 14 amino acids. The V and J ends lost 4 bases and 5 bases, in that order; junction bases with no gene match: 7. The CDR3 DNA follows: TGTGCCAGCAGCCGGACAGGGGAAATTAACGAGCAGTACTTC. Translating gives CASSRTGEINEQYF.

This clone was counted between two and nine times. CDR3 nucleotide sequence: TGTGCCAGTAGTATAGGTGGGGGTAGAGAGACCCAGTACTTC. Translated, it gives CASSIGGGRETQYF. The chain recombines TRBV19 with TRBJ2-5; possibly TRBD1 or TRBD2 for D (5 bases each). This CDR3 contains 14 residues. CDR1 is LNHDA, CDR2 SQIVND, per germline (reference sequence). Trimming stripped 1 base from V and 4 bases from J, with 10 bases between.

The genes are TRBV27 and TRBJ1-4; D gene uncertain. Trimming removed 3 bases from V and 4 bases from J, with 6 bases in between. Germline CDR1 reads MNHEY; CDR2 reads SMNVEV (reference sequence). This CDR3 region has 13 residues. The CDR3 spells CASSLGYNEKLFF. The CDR3 coding sequence is TGTGCCAGCAGTTTGGGGTATAATGAAAAACTGTTTTTT.

The rearrangement joins TRBV7-8 to TRBJ2-7; a weak D match, TRBD2 (6 bases). The germline V and J ends were trimmed by 5 bases and 6 bases, with 17 bases remaining between them. This CDR3 comprises 14 residues. CDR1 and CDR2 from the germline V gene are SGHVS and FQNEAQ. CDR3 nucleotide sequence: TGTGCCAGCAGCGCACGGGACTTTCTTTCCGAGCAGTACTTC. Protein: CASSARDFLSEQYF.

As for this clone: A junction boundary mismatches the germline segment, possibly from a read error. J is TRBJ1-2 and V is TRBV19, with 9 bases identical to TRBD1. The CDR3 runs to 20 residues. Germline V gene sequence: CDR1 LNHDA, CDR2 SQIVND (reference sequence). The CDR3 loop reads CASSIEPTGGTPTHLYGYTF. DNA of the CDR3: TGTGCCAGTAGCATAGAACCGACAGGGGGAACCCCTACCCACTTATATGGCTACACCTTC. Combining the CDR3 with reference TRBV19 and TRBJ1-2 gives the whole variable domain DGGITQSPKYLFRKEGQNVTLSCEQNLNHDAMYWYRQDPGQGLRLIYYSQIVNDFQKGDIAEGYSVSREKKESFPLTVTSAQKNPTAFYLCASSIEPTGGTPTHLYGYTFGSGTRLTVV.

The V gene is TRBV7-6, the J gene TRBJ2-5; 9 bases align to TRBD1. This CDR3 region has 15 residues. The V gene's germline CDR1 is SGHVS and CDR2 FNYEAQ. Trimming cost V 3 bases and J 1 base; bases outside gene matches: 3. The CDR3 sequence: CASSFTGGLQETQYF. DNA for the CDR3: TGTGCCAGCAGCTTTACAGGGGGCCTCCAAGAGACCCAGTACTTC. Full variable domain (remainder filled in from reference TRBV7-6 and TRBJ2-5): GAGVSQSPRYKVTKRGQDVALRCDPISGHVSLYWYRQALGQGPEFLTYFNYEAQQDKSGLPNDRFSAERPEGSISTLTIQRTEQRDSAMYRCASSFTGGLQETQYFGPGTRLLVL.

V is TRBV4-1 and J is TRBJ1-5; D is possibly TRBD1 (5 bases). The CDR3 covers 15 residues. V was shortened by 4 bases and J by 1 base, with 11 bases between the two germline ends. Looked up from germline, CDR1 is MGHRA and CDR2 is YSYEKL. The CDR3 bases are TGCGCCAGCAGCCCAGATGGGGGAAGCAATCAGCCCCAGCATTTT. Translated: CASSPDGGSNQPQHF.

Here the CDR3 DNA reads TGTGCCAGCAGTTACGGGGGAAATGAAGCTTTCTTT. Its translation: CASSYGGNEAFF. The chain couples TRBV6-5 to TRBJ1-1; tentatively, D is TRBD1 (5 bases). V was pared by 2 bases and J by 7 bases, with 8 bases between. The CDR3 spans 12 residues. Per the germline V gene, CDR1 is MNHEY and CDR2 is SVGAGI.

The chain carries TRBV29-1 and TRBJ2-3; 8 bases fit TRBD1. Germline lookup yields CDR1 SQVTM and CDR2 ANQGSEA. CDR3 length: 16 residues. V was pared by 3 bases and J by 4 bases, with 12 bases of the junction left unmatched. The CDR3 region is CSVEAAWDRLPDTQYF. CDR3 DNA: TGCAGCGTTGAGGCGGCGTGGGACAGGCTACCAGATACGCAGTATTTT.